The 10 T cell receptor beta chains below were found in one sample sequenced in a study of T cell responses to AZD1222 COVID-19 vaccine. Repertoires were generated with immunoSEQ multiplex PCR, while TCRdb's copy carries only in-frame clones and drops some. The sample lists 150,000 to 200,000 clones; 90% to 95% were seen once. Sequenced here: peripheral blood, sampled 28 days after the second AZD1222 dose. These receptor sequences come from an adult who received the AZD1222 COVID-19 vaccine.

Concerning this clone itself: Germline is not matched at one junction end, which may reflect a read error. CDR3 residues: CAGSTGQGRNYGYTF. DNA of the CDR3: TGTGCCGGTAGCACGGGACAGGGTAGGAACTATGGCTACACCTTC. This chain uses TRBV19 with TRBJ1-2; 9 bases align to TRBD1. Per the germline V gene, CDR1 is LNHDA and CDR2 is SQIVND (reference sequence). This CDR3 region has 15 residues.

This clone was observed a few times. V usage is TRBV13 and J usage is TRBJ1-2, with a tentative D call TRBD1 (6 bases). Trimming pared 0 bases from V and 2 bases from J, leaving 10 bases between. CDR1 is PRHDT, CDR2 FYEKMQ, per germline (reference sequence). The CDR3 has 15 amino acids. This CDR3 reads CASSLGGTPNYGYTF. CDR3 bases: TGTGCCAGCAGCTTAGGAGGGACACCGAACTATGGCTACACCTTC.

For the CDR3, the DNA is TGTGCCAGCAGTTTTGGGACAGACCATTCACCCCTCCACTTT. Residues: CASSFGTDHSPLHF. The chain couples TRBV27 to TRBJ1-6, with TRBD1 matching 7 bases. This CDR3 contains 14 residues. Germline CDR1 reads MNHEY; CDR2 reads SMNVEV (reference sequence). Trimming cost V 3 bases and J 8 bases; bases outside gene matches: 4.

Remarks on this clone: The identical CDR3 is also encoded by other nucleotide sequences in the sample. This chain joins TRBV12-3 or TRBV12-4 and TRBJ1-6; D is possibly TRBD1 (6 bases). With 6 bases removed from V and 8 bases from J, the gap between germline ends came to 11 bases. There are 13 residues in the CDR3. The DNA for the CDR3 is TGTGCCAGCAGCCCCCAGGGGTATTCACCCCTCCACTTT. Protein sequence: CASSPQGYSPLHF.

The CDR3 region is CASSSGRDYYEQYF. The CDR3 coding sequence is TGTGCCAGTAGTAGTGGCAGGGACTACTACGAGCAGTACTTC. This chain connects TRBV19 to TRBJ2-7, with 7 bases fitting TRBD2. V shed 4 bases and J 3 bases; nucleotides not matched to a gene: 6. This CDR3 region has 14 residues. Germline V gives CDR1 LNHDA, CDR2 SQIVND (reference sequence).

V gene TRBV28 combines with J gene TRBJ2-7; the match to TRBD1 covers 8 bases. With V trimmed by 3 bases and J by 2 bases, 6 bases remained unmatched. There are 15 residues in the CDR3. Germline CDR1 MDHEN, CDR2 SYDVKM. The CDR3: CASSFSRQGTYEQYF. As DNA, the CDR3 is TGTGCCAGCAGTTTTAGCCGACAGGGGACCTACGAGCAGTACTTC.

The chain joins TRBV20-1 to TRBJ1-6, with D perhaps matching TRBD1 (5 bases). Trimming took 3 bases from V and 7 from J, leaving 13 bases between them. The germline V gene encodes CDR1 DFQATT and CDR2 SNEGSKA (reference sequence). CDR3 size: 14 residues. CDR3: CSASKGPTNSPLHF. The CDR3 DNA reads as TGCAGTGCTAGTAAGGGACCGACAAATTCACCCCTCCACTTT.

In the case of this clone: The sample has other DNA sequences that encode this CDR3 too. The J gene is TRBJ2-5, the V gene TRBV2, with no clear D. Germline CDR1 reads SNHLY; CDR2 reads FYNNEI. The CDR3 covers 11 residues. Trimming removed 3 bases at V and 3 bases at J, with 2 bases between. The CDR3 spells CASSEEETQYF. The CDR3 DNA reads as TGTGCCAGCAGTGAGGAAGAGACCCAGTACTTC.

The chain employs TRBV11-2 and TRBJ1-2; D gene unclear. This CDR3 is built from 11 residues. Per the germline V gene, CDR1 is SGHAT and CDR2 is FQNNGV. Trimming removed 6 bases from V and 4 bases from J, with 6 bases in between. CDR3 region: CASRQSYGYTF. The CDR3, as DNA: TGTGCCAGCAGACAAAGCTATGGCTACACCTTC. Drawing the rest from reference TRBV11-2 and TRBJ1-2, the complete variable domain is EAGVAQSPRYKIIEKRQSVAFWCNPISGHATLYWYQQILGQGPKLLIQFQNNGVVDDSQLPKDRFSAERLKGVDSTLKIQPAKLEDSAVYLCASRQSYGYTFGSGTRLTVV.

The V call is TRBV5-4, the J call TRBJ1-1, with D perhaps TRBD1 (5 bases). Deletions cut 2 bases from V and 6 bases from J, with 17 bases between. This CDR3 comprises 15 residues. Germline values: CDR1 SGHNT, CDR2 YYREEE (reference sequence). CDR3 in amino acids: CASSFGKIGGSEAFF. The CDR3 DNA reads as TGTGCCAGCAGCTTTGGTAAAATTGGGGGATCTGAAGCTTTCTTT.